Described below is a single T cell receptor beta chain sequence and its context. Its antigen is unidentified. Reverse transcription used 0.5 to 1 ug RNA and random hexamers. TCRdb re-called the immunoSEQ multiplex PCR reads with MiXCR, one entry per CDR3 protein. The sample shows 200,000 or so distinct CDR3 sequences, approximately 95% of them seen only once. CD8+ and CD4+ blood T cells underwent TCR beta sequencing. These data are taken from a study of CD8 T cells in Susac syndrome. The study, taken as a whole, reports: Among active patients and in TEMRA cells, CD8+ clonal expansion in Susac reached its peak.

Per the germline V gene, CDR1 is MNHEY and CDR2 is SVGAGI. The CDR3 spans 16 residues. With V trimmed by 0 bases and J by 7 bases, 7 bases remained unmatched. The material sequenced was CD8+ T cells from PBMCs. This TCR was recovered from a human donor with Susac syndrome. The chain links TRBV6-5 to TRBJ2-4; TRBD2 aligns across 9 bases. The CDR3: CASSYSTSGRGNIQYF. CDR3 DNA sequence: TGTGCCAGCAGTTACTCTACTAGCGGGCGGGGGAACATTCAGTACTTC.